The clone carrying this T cell receptor (beta chain) occurred once. Germline V lookup: CDR1 MNHEY, CDR2 SVGAGI. The ends were cut back, 4 bases at V and 3 bases at J, with 12 bases in the middle. This CDR3 is built from 14 residues. Produced via immunoSEQ multiplex PCR; TCRdb's table is partial and in-frame only. The sample has just under 95,000 clones, around 81% seen once. This sample stems from a study of blood T cell repertoires in COVID-19. Study as a whole: Sources were T cells, B-cell-depleted T cells, or PBMCs; the material itself was cDNA or gDNA.

J is TRBJ1-1 and V is TRBV6-5; possibly TRBD1 for D (6 bases). The specimen was peripheral blood. The source of this sequence is a man aged 45-65 years who had recovered from COVID-19. The CDR3 DNA follows: TGTGCCAGCAGTTTTCTGACAGGAGACACTGAAGCTTTCTTT. As protein: CASSFLTGDTEAFF.